Each of the 23 T cell receptor beta chains below was sequenced from the same sample in a study of OX40 agonist ivuxolimab in advanced cancers. This table comes from immunoSEQ multiplex PCR, and its TCRdb copy is limited to in-frame clones, with some not included. This table has about 79,000 clones, approximately 92% appearing once. Sequenced here: CD4+ or CD8+ T cells sorted from blood, sampled in a trial of the OX40 agonist ivuxolimab. These receptors were collected from an adult with an advanced solid tumor such as melanoma, head and neck, liver or kidney cancer.

The V call is TRBV9, the J call TRBJ2-1; TRBD2 aligns across 9 bases. Germline values: CDR1 SGDLS, CDR2 YYNGEE. Trimming at V came to 3 bases and at J to 7 bases, leaving 8 bases not matched to a gene. CDR3 size: 15 residues. The CDR3 DNA follows: TGTGCCAGCAGCGCTGTTGGACTAGCGTCTAATGAGCAGTTCTTC. Protein: CASSAVGLASNEQFF.

This chain connects TRBV18 to TRBJ2-3; perhaps TRBD2 as D (5 bases). V gave up 3 bases and J gave up 0 bases, with 19 bases separating them. The CDR3 loop spans 18 amino acids. Germline V gene lookup returns CDR1 KGHSH and CDR2 LQKENI. The chain's CDR3 is CASSPPSSGTISTDTQYF. As DNA, the CDR3 is TGTGCCAGCTCACCGCCTAGCTCAGGCACAATTAGCACAGATACGCAGTATTTT.

This rearrangement joins TRBV25-1 to TRBJ1-4; TRBD1 aligns across 7 bases. This CDR3 spans 16 amino acids. Trimming cost V 5 bases and J 5 bases; bases outside gene matches: 11. Germline V lookup: CDR1 MGHDK, CDR2 SYGVNS. CDR3 DNA: TGTGCCAGCAGTTTCCGGATGACAGGGTTAAATGAAAAACTGTTTTTT. Translated: CASSFRMTGLNEKLFF.

Here the CDR3 reads CASSLEAPGQGAQTEKLFF. The CDR3 DNA sequence: TGTGCCAGCAGCTTAGAAGCCCCGGGACAGGGGGCCCAGACAGAAAAACTGTTTTTT. The chain links TRBV11-3 to TRBJ1-4; 12 bases align to TRBD1. Germline lookup yields CDR1 SGHNT and CDR2 YENEEA. CDR3 length equals 19 residues. V gave up 0 bases and J gave up 8 bases; unmatched junction bases: 13.

The chain employs TRBV9 and TRBJ2-1; perhaps TRBD2 as D (6 bases). There are 16 residues in the CDR3. Germline CDR1 and CDR2: SGDLS and YYNGEE. The germline V and J ends were trimmed by 5 bases and 0 bases, with 15 bases remaining between them. CDR3 nucleotides: TGTGCCAGCAGTCTTTTAGGAGCGGGCTCCTACAATGAGCAGTTCTTC. Residues: CASSLLGAGSYNEQFF.

V usage is TRBV28 and J usage is TRBJ1-5, with D tentatively TRBD1 (5 bases). Germline values: CDR1 MDHEN, CDR2 SYDVKM. Deletions cut 2 bases from V and 2 bases from J, with 10 bases between. The CDR3 runs 15 residues. This chain's CDR3 is CASSLPDRGNQPQHF. CDR3 in DNA: TGTGCCAGCAGTTTACCCGACAGAGGCAATCAGCCCCAGCATTTT. Drawing the rest from reference TRBV28 and TRBJ1-5, the complete variable domain is DVKVTQSSRYLVKRTGEKVFLECVQDMDHENMFWYRQDPGLGLRLIYFSYDVKMKEKGDIPEGYSVSREKKERFSLILESASTNQTSMYLCASSLPDRGNQPQHFGDGTRLSIL.

This chain uses TRBV13 with TRBJ1-1; possible D gene TRBD1, 5 bases. V was trimmed by 5 bases and J by 9 bases, leaving 16 bases between them. This CDR3 contains 13 residues. Germline V gene lookup returns CDR1 PRHDT and CDR2 FYEKMQ (reference sequence). The CDR3 sequence: CASSRGADYQAFF. The CDR3 coding sequence is TGTGCCAGCAGCCGCGGGGCTGATTACCAAGCTTTCTTT.

This chain joins TRBV4-1 and TRBJ2-3; the D is unclear. The germline gives CDR1 MGHRA, CDR2 YSYEKL. The germline V and J ends were trimmed by 0 bases and 2 bases, with 9 bases remaining between them. The CDR3 is made up of 15 amino acids. The CDR3 DNA reads TGCGCCAGCAGCCAAGATCAGCCCCACACAGATACGCAGTATTTT. Its translation is CASSQDQPHTDTQYF.

The chain carries TRBV9 and TRBJ2-3; 9 nucleotides line up with TRBD2. CDR1 is SGDLS and CDR2 is YYNGEE in the germline V gene. After removal of 3 bases from V and 3 bases from J, the junction contained 2 bases not matched to a gene. The CDR3 runs to 14 residues. This CDR3 reads CASSGLADTDTQYF. The CDR3 DNA sequence: TGTGCCAGCAGCGGACTAGCGGATACAGATACGCAGTATTTT. The entire variable domain, with the rest obtained from reference TRBV9 and TRBJ2-3, is as follows: DSGVTQTPKHLITATGQRVTLRCSPRSGDLSVYWYQQSLDQGLQFLIQYYNGEERAKGNILERFSAQQFPDLHSELNLSSLELGDSALYFCASSGLADTDTQYFGPGTRLTVL.

The rearrangement joins TRBV6-5 to TRBJ2-7, with TRBD2 identical over 9 bases. This CDR3 has 14 residues. The germline CDR1 and CDR2 sequences are MNHEY and SVGAGI. The V gene end was trimmed by 8 bases and the J gene end by 4 bases; junction bases not matched to a gene: 9. This chain's CDR3 is CASAGLAGLYEQYF. The CDR3 DNA is TGTGCCAGCGCGGGGCTAGCGGGATTGTACGAGCAGTACTTC.

The gene calls are TRBV5-6 and TRBJ2-6; D ambiguous. The CDR3 sequence is 16 residues long. V lost 1 base, J lost 0 bases, and 8 bases lay in between. Germline CDR1 is SGHDT and CDR2 is YYEEEE. The CDR3 is CASSLYRTSGANVLTF. CDR3 coding DNA: TGTGCCAGCAGCTTGTACCGCACCTCTGGGGCCAACGTCCTGACTTTC.

The V and J genes are TRBV7-9 and TRBJ2-1, with D unresolved. The V and J ends lost 1 base and 0 bases respectively, with 13 bases between them. Per the germline V gene, CDR1 is SEHNR and CDR2 is FQNEAQ (reference sequence). The CDR3 spans 17 residues. CDR3 sequence (DNA): TGTGCCAGCAGCTTAGTTCTTTCACAGCTCTCCTACAATGAGCAGTTCTTC. Protein: CASSLVLSQLSYNEQFF. Together with reference TRBV7-9 and TRBJ2-1, the CDR3 gives the full variable domain: DTGVSQNPRHKITKRGQNVTFRCDPISEHNRLYWYRQTLGQGPEFLTYFQNEAQLEKSRLLSDRFSAERPKGSFSTLEIQRTEQGDSAMYLCASSLVLSQLSYNEQFFGPGTRLTVL.

The chain carries TRBV5-1 and TRBJ1-5, with 8 bases lining up with TRBD1. The length of the CDR3 is 16 residues. Germline lookup yields CDR1 SGHRS and CDR2 YFSETQ. J was trimmed by 0 bases and V by 0 bases; bases with no gene match: 2. CDR3 amino acids: CASSLGDRGSNQPQHF. CDR3 nucleotides: TGCGCCAGCAGCTTGGGTGACAGGGGTAGCAATCAGCCCCAGCATTTT.

The chain carries TRBV5-1 and TRBJ2-2, with D unresolved. Germline CDR1 is SGHRS and CDR2 is YFSETQ. V lost 1 base to trimming and J lost 3 bases, with 7 bases between them. There are 14 residues in the CDR3. The CDR3 sequence: CASSLSGYTGELFF. Here the CDR3 DNA reads TGCGCCAGCAGCTTGAGTGGCTACACCGGGGAGCTGTTTTTT.

This chain connects TRBV29-1 to TRBJ2-3; D tentatively fits TRBD1 or TRBD2 (5 bases each). V was trimmed by 3 bases and J by 1 base, leaving 14 bases between them. CDR1 and CDR2 (germline): SQVTM, ANQGSEA. The CDR3 length is 15 residues. The CDR3 DNA reads TGCAGCGTTGATTTGGGGGAAAGCGGCACAGATACGCAGTATTTT. It yields the protein CSVDLGESGTDTQYF.

The chain uses TRBV7-9 and TRBJ2-5, with D hard to call. The CDR3 is 14 amino acids. CDR1 is SEHNR and CDR2 is FQNEAQ in the germline V gene (reference sequence). V dropped 4 bases and J dropped 4 bases, with 13 bases sitting between them. The CDR3 DNA sequence: TGTGCCAGCAGCTCGGGCTCCTACGGAGAGACCCAGTACTTC. Protein: CASSSGSYGETQYF.

The V and J genes are TRBV30 and TRBJ1-5, with TRBD1 matching over 9 bases. With V trimmed by 2 bases and J by 1 base, 3 bases remained unmatched. CDR3 size: 15 residues. Per the germline V gene, CDR1 is GTSNPN and CDR2 is SVGIG (reference sequence). In DNA form, the CDR3 reads TGTGCCTGGAGTACCGGGACAGGGAGCAATCAGCCCCAGCATTTT. It translates to CAWSTGTGSNQPQHF.

The chain employs TRBV28 and TRBJ2-5; 8 bases line up with TRBD1. Unmatched junction bases numbered 2, after V lost 3 bases and J lost 5 bases. CDR1 MDHEN and CDR2 SYDVKM come from the germline V gene. The CDR3 is 13 residues long. The CDR3 loop reads CASSFQGAETQYF. Here the CDR3 DNA reads TGTGCCAGCAGTTTTCAGGGGGCTGAGACCCAGTACTTC.

The chain links TRBV4-1 to TRBJ1-4; D remains ambiguous. Germline V gene data show CDR1 as MGHRA and CDR2 as YSYEKL. The germline V and J ends were trimmed by 3 bases and 8 bases, with 13 bases remaining between them. The CDR3 consists of 14 residues. The CDR3 reads CASSQAVGSEKLFF. DNA for the CDR3: TGCGCCAGCAGCCAGGCAGTAGGATCCGAAAAACTGTTTTTT.

The chain couples TRBV2 to TRBJ1-6; unclear D gene. The CDR3 contains 15 residues. Germline V gives CDR1 SNHLY, CDR2 FYNNEI. With 0 bases removed from V and 6 bases from J, the gap between germline ends came to 9 bases. For the CDR3, the DNA is TGTGCCAGCAGTGAAGCTCACGGCAGTAATTCACCCCTCCACTTT. It specifies CASSEAHGSNSPLHF.

The chain links TRBV5-1 to TRBJ1-5; perhaps TRBD1 as D (5 bases). The V end was cut by 0 bases, the J end by 4 bases, with 11 bases between. The CDR3 is 15 amino acids. Germline V gives CDR1 SGHRS, CDR2 YFSETQ. The CDR3 nucleotides read TGCGCCAGCAGCTTGGGTGGGGCGTTTAATCAGCCCCAGCATTTT. This encodes CASSLGGAFNQPQHF.

The rearrangement uses TRBV28 and TRBJ1-4; perhaps TRBD1 as D (5 bases). Per the germline V gene, CDR1 is MDHEN and CDR2 is SYDVKM. Trimming cost V 5 bases and J 0 bases, with 7 bases left between them. The CDR3 totals 14 residues. The CDR3 sequence is CASSEGPTNEKLFF. The CDR3 DNA reads as TGTGCCAGCAGTGAGGGGCCAACTAATGAAAAACTGTTTTTT.

The chain couples TRBV6-1 to TRBJ2-2, with D perhaps TRBD1 (5 bases). CDR1 and CDR2 from the germline V gene are MNHNS and SASEGT. V lost 2 bases, J lost 8 bases, and 12 bases lay in between. The CDR3 has 14 amino acids. The CDR3 spells CASSESVGQGELFF. As DNA, the CDR3 is TGTGCCAGCAGTGAATCTGTTGGACAAGGGGAGCTGTTTTTT.